What follows is one T cell receptor beta chain and its context. The antigen is undetermined. Germline V lookup: CDR1 MNHEY, CDR2 SVGAGI. The V end lost 2 bases, the J end lost 5 bases, and 12 bases lay between the germline ends. This CDR3 is 14 amino acids long. The PCR was carried out with 60 Vbeta primers and 13 Jbeta primers. Sequencing was performed with immunoSEQ multiplex PCR; in TCRdb, only in-frame clones are kept and a portion is missing. Among about 190,000 clones, around 80% were seen once, and the ten largest hold under 2%. This sample is drawn from a study of cytomegalovirus exposure and HLA in healthy donors. Study results and limitations: A previous analysis found most TCR beta V segments productive roughly 87% or roughly 30% of the time. Among donors in an Asian-associated ancestry cluster, a later analysis reportedly found fewer N-insertions than the roughly 700-donor mean.

Whereas donors were nominally healthy upon sampling, unrecorded immune exposures were probable. This clonotype was obtained from a man aged 35 to 55 in good health and CMV-seropositive. The specimen sequenced was PBMCs. The rearrangement uses TRBV6-5 and TRBJ1-1; D unclear. CDR3 bases: TGTGCCAGCAGTTACAAGGGATCGGGAACTGAAGCTTTCTTT. Translation gives CASSYKGSGTEAFF.